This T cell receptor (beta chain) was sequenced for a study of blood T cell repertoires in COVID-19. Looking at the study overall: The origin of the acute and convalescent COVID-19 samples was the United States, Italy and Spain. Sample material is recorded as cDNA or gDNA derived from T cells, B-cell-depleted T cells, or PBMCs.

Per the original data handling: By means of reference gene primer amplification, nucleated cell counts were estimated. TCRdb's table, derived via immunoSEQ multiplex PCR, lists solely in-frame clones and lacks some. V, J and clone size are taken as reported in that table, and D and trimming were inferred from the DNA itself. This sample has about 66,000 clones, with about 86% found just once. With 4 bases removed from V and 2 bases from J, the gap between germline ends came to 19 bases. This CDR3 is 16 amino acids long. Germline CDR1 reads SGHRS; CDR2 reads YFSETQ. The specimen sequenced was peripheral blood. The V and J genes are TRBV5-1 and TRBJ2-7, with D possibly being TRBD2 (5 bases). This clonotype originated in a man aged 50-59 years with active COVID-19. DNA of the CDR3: TGCGCCAGCAGCGGAGGTTCCCCGGGGTTGGCCTACGAGCAGTACTTC. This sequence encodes CASSGGSPGLAYEQYF. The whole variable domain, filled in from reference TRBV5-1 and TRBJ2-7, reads KAGVTQTPRYLIKTRGQQVTLSCSPISGHRSVSWYQQTPGQGLQFLFEYFSETQRNKGNFPGRFSGRQFSNSRSEMNVSTLELGDSALYLCASSGGSPGLAYEQYFGPGTRLTVT.